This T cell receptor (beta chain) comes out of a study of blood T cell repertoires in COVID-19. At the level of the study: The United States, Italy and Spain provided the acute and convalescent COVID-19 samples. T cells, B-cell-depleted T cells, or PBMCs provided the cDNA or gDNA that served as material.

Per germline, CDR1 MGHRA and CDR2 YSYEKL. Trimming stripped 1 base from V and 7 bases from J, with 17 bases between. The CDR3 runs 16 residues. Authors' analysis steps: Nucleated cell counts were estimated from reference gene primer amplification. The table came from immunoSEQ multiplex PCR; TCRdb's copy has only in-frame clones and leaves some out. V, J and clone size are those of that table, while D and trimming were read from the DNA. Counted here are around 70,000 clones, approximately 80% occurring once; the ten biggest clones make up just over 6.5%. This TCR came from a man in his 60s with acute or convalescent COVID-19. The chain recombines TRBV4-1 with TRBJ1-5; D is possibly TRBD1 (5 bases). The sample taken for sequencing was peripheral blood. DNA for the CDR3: TGCGCCAGCAGCCAAGGGTTGCAGGCAGGGCGCCAGCCCCAGCATTTT. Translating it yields CASSQGLQAGRQPQHF.